This paragraph covers one T cell receptor beta chain sequence. CDR1 and CDR2 from the germline V gene are KGHSH and LQKENI. The CDR3 is 16 amino acids. Trimming took off 3 bases at V and 2 bases at J, with 13 bases between the two ends. How the authors handled the data: Estimation of nucleated cell counts relied on the amplification of reference gene primers. Here immunoSEQ multiplex PCR was the method, and the copy in TCRdb shows in-frame clones only, minus some. The DNA gave D and trimming, while V, J and clone size come from that table. The sample holds about 210,000 clones, roughly 80% seen once. This record comes from a study of blood T cell repertoires in COVID-19. Study-level information: From T cells, B-cell-depleted T cells, or PBMCs came the material, which was cDNA or gDNA.

The sequencing sample was made of peripheral blood. The rearrangement links TRBV18 to TRBJ2-2; no clear D gene. This sequence was found in an older woman with acute or convalescent COVID-19. CDR3 region: CASSPGKQLNTGELFF. The CDR3, as DNA: TGTGCCAGCTCACCGGGTAAACAGCTAAACACCGGGGAGCTGTTTTTT.